This T cell receptor (beta chain) is from a study of beta chain features in type 1 diabetes. Only a few counts were recorded for this clone. The target antigen is unknown. The CDR3 has 14 residues. V shed 5 bases and J shed 4 bases, with 14 bases lying between them. Germline assignment: CDR1 SGHNT and CDR2 YENEEA. Study observations and caveats: Moderately but significantly shorter TCRB CDR3s were found in Type 1 diabetes patients in all four CD4+ subsets. It was not settled here whether HLA type affects TCRB rearrangement.

Every participating donor gave one draw, a heparinised blood sample averaging approximately 120 mL. cDNA synthesis used the whole RNA isolate, giving expressed TCRB sequences. The method was immunoSEQ multiplex PCR; TCRdb's version includes in-frame clones alone and lacks a portion of them. The table has 240,000 or so clones, approximately 15% seen once; the top ten hold 0.015% to 0.02%. Sequencing used naive CD4+ T cells from blood. The gene calls are TRBV11-3 and TRBJ1-2, with D possibly matching TRBD1 (5 bases). This sequence originates from a man aged 30-40 years with type 1 diabetes. CDR3 region: CASSPGVGGYGYTF. The CDR3 DNA sequence: TGTGCCAGCAGCCCAGGAGTCGGGGGCTATGGCTACACCTTC.